This TCR beta chain is drawn from a study of regulatory T cells in long-lasting Graves disease. Turning to the study itself: Treatment with antithyroid drugs for over 5 years, together with positive TSH receptor antibodies, meant persistent Graves' disease. Findings and caveats of the study: Persistent disease was characterized by preferential usage of TRBV28, TRBJ1-2 and TRBJ2-5. Lower TCR diversity was seen in persistent Graves' patients than in newly diagnosed ones.

The CDR3 is made up of 14 amino acids. Germline assignment: CDR1 LNHNV and CDR2 YYDKDF (reference sequence). Trimming took 3 bases from V and 8 from J, leaving 16 bases between them. This clonotype was observed many times. What it binds is not known. Through Arm-PCR of CDR3 regions and iRepertoire HTBI primers, TCR beta libraries were built. MiXCR was run by TCRdb on the multiplex PCR reads, yielding one entry per CDR3 protein. This table holds some 450,000 distinct CDR3 sequences, around 24% found once. Time point here: persistent/refractory GD, antithyroid drugs over 5 years with positive TRAb. Extracted RNA from PBMCs served as the source of the TCR library.

The material was peripheral blood mononuclear cells (PBMCs), obtained when the disease was refractory, from a patient treated with antithyroid drugs. V is TRBV15 and J is TRBJ1-2, with unresolved D. The clonotype comes from a female donor with Graves disease. CDR3 region: CATSSPRTSNGYTF. CDR3 DNA: TGTGCCACCAGCAGTCCAAGGACCTCGAACGGCTACACCTTC.